This TCR beta chain was recorded in a study of response to subunit inactivated influenza vaccine. General observations from the study: It was the authors' suggestion that each seasonal influenza vaccination recruits few new T cells.

A single record per CDR3 protein comes from TCRdb applying MiXCR to the RT-PCR reads. Here the sample spans about 780,000 distinct CDR3 sequences, about 18% being singletons. Looked up from germline, CDR1 is MDHEN and CDR2 is SYDVKM. Trimming took 2 bases from V and 2 from J, leaving 9 bases between them. The CDR3 has 14 residues. This clonotype was counted a single time. Its antigen is not known. The source is a man aged 50 or older who received an inactivated influenza vaccine. The starting material was PBMCs from blood, obtained around 5 days after vaccination. V gene TRBV28 combines with J gene TRBJ1-2; D unclear. CDR3 loop: CASSLVVMNYGYTF. The CDR3 region has the DNA TGTGCCAGCAGTTTAGTCGTAATGAACTATGGCTACACCTTC.